The next 12 T cell receptor beta chains were all read from a single sample in a study of neurological immune-mediated disorders. In TCRdb, the 5' RACE reads were re-called with MiXCR into one record per CDR3 protein. The sample has under 80,000 distinct CDR3 sequences, roughly 4.8% seen once. The specimen was PBMCs. The receptors were gathered from a woman in her forties or fifties with multiple sclerosis.

Ten or more counts support this clonotype. The chain employs TRBV11-2 and TRBJ2-1; 11 bases fit TRBD1. This CDR3 region has 18 residues. Trimming cost V 4 bases and J 6 bases; bases outside gene matches: 14. Germline V gene data show CDR1 as SGHAT and CDR2 as FQNNGV. The CDR3 coding sequence is TGTGCCAGCAGCTCGGGACAGGGGGTGTTTGGAGGTACCAATGAGCAGTTCTTC. Protein product: CASSSGQGVFGGTNEQFF.

This chain connects TRBV29-1 to TRBJ2-5, with 10 bases matching TRBD2. Germline CDR1 SQVTM, CDR2 ANQGSEA. V was clipped by 1 base and J by 9 bases; unmatched bases: 20. The CDR3 sequence is 18 residues long. The CDR3 bases are TGCAGCGTTGAAGGGCCCTTTGCTTTAGCGGGGGGTTTGGCGGCCCAGTACTTC. Its protein is CSVEGPFALAGGLAAQYF.

This clonotype was counted only a few times. The chain has TRBV11-2 and TRBJ1-2; the D is unclear. V was trimmed by 5 bases and J by 6 bases, leaving 13 bases between them. Germline V gene data show CDR1 as SGHAT and CDR2 as FQNNGV. The CDR3 contains 13 residues. CDR3 amino acids: CASSPRASDGYTF. CDR3 sequence (DNA): TGTGCCAGCAGCCCGAGGGCATCCGATGGCTACACCTTC.

This clonotype was observed at least ten times. The CDR3 DNA sequence: TGTGCCATCGGGGCGAGGGACTCCTATGGCTACACCTTC. It translates to CAIGARDSYGYTF. The chain joins TRBV10-3 to TRBJ1-2; TRBD1 is a possible D gene (5 bases). V dropped 8 bases and J dropped 4 bases, with 14 bases sitting between them. Germline lookup yields CDR1 ENHRY and CDR2 SYGVKD. The CDR3 extends over 13 amino acids.

J is TRBJ2-6 and V is TRBV6-2 or TRBV6-3, with TRBD1 matching 8 bases. Per the germline V gene, CDR1 is MNHEY and CDR2 is SVGEGT. The CDR3 spans 17 residues. V lost 4 bases to trimming and J lost 2 bases; unmatched junction nucleotides: 7. CDR3 protein: CASSLRQGMAGANVLTF. CDR3 DNA: TGTGCCAGCAGTTTGAGACAGGGGATGGCTGGGGCCAACGTCCTGACTTTC.

This clonotype was seen repeatedly, ten times or more. The V gene is TRBV10-3, the J gene TRBJ1-2; 7 nucleotides agree with TRBD1. V shed 0 bases, J shed 3 bases, and the junction held 1 base outside the gene matches. This CDR3 has 14 amino acids. In germline, CDR1 is ENHRY, CDR2 SYGVKD. CDR3 residues: CAISESRGDYGYTF. The CDR3 region has the DNA TGTGCCATCAGTGAGTCCAGGGGGGACTATGGCTACACCTTC.

Many counts were recorded for this clonotype. This sequence joins TRBV7-6 and TRBJ2-7; no clear D gene. This CDR3 contains 13 residues. Germline V CDR1 and CDR2: SGHVS, FNYEAQ. Trimming took 5 bases from V and 4 from J, leaving 12 bases between them. The CDR3 DNA reads as TGTGCCAGCAGCCCTCCCTCCACTTACGAGCAGTACGTC. Translation gives CASSPPSTYEQYV.

This clonotype was recorded many times. The chain employs TRBV28 and TRBJ2-1; the match to TRBD2 covers 14 bases. With 10 bases clipped from V and 0 bases from J, the junction kept 8 bases outside the gene matches. The CDR3 runs 17 residues. The V gene's germline CDR1 is MDHEN and CDR2 SYDVKM. The CDR3 coding sequence is TGTGCCACGACTAGCGGGGGGGAGAAGAGCTCCTACAATGAGCAGTTCTTC. Its protein is CATTSGGEKSSYNEQFF.

This clonotype appeared many times. The chain combines TRBV5-1 with TRBJ2-5, with D tentatively TRBD2 (5 bases). Between the trimmed V and J ends, which lost 4 bases and 4 bases, there was a span of 8 bases. The CDR3 loop spans 12 amino acids. Germline assignment: CDR1 SGHRS and CDR2 YFSETQ. In nucleotides, the CDR3 is TGCGCCAGCAGCAGGACTCGAGAGACCCAGTACTTC. Its protein product is CASSRTRETQYF.

This clonotype was found many times. V gene TRBV6-2 or TRBV6-3 combines with J gene TRBJ2-3, with no clear D. Germline-derived CDR1 and CDR2 are MNHEY and SVGEGT. Trimming shortened V by 5 bases and J by 2 bases, and 14 bases separated the two germline ends. CDR3 length: 15 residues. The CDR3 is CASSTQERLTDTQYF. The CDR3 coding sequence is TGTGCCAGCAGTACCCAGGAACGCCTCACAGATACGCAGTATTTT.

V gene TRBV7-2 combines with J gene TRBJ1-2; D is ambiguous. Per the germline V gene, CDR1 is SGHTA and CDR2 is FQGNSA. This CDR3 comprises 14 residues. Deletions cut 5 bases from V and 4 bases from J, with 14 bases between. DNA of the CDR3: TGTGCCAGCAGCCCCCCAGACGAGCCCTATGGCTACACCTTC. It codes for CASSPPDEPYGYTF.

This clonotype was counted many times. V gene TRBV7-2 combines with J gene TRBJ2-3; D assignment may be TRBD1 or TRBD2 (5 bases each). Germline-derived CDR1 and CDR2 are SGHTA and FQGNSA. V was pared by 4 bases and J by 4 bases, with 12 bases between. This CDR3 is 14 amino acids long. In DNA form, the CDR3 reads TGTGCCAGCAGCTCTCGGTTGGGGGCAGATACGCAGTATTTT. Residues: CASSSRLGADTQYF.